Sequencing of this T cell receptor beta chain was carried out in a study of cytomegalovirus exposure and HLA in healthy donors. In the study overall: An earlier analysis found around 100 million unique TCR beta sequences from around 180 million T cells. Points from the study as a whole: Later on, an analysis tied roughly 17,000 TCR beta sequences to HLA alleles at 0.05 false discovery rate.

In the PCR, 60 Vbeta and 13 Jbeta primers were used. Produced via immunoSEQ multiplex PCR; TCRdb's table is partial and in-frame only. The sample has more than 100,000 clones, about three quarters seen once. Germline CDR1 is SGHTA and CDR2 is FQGNSA. This CDR3 contains 15 residues. V lost 3 bases, J lost 5 bases, and 7 bases stayed unmatched. Comments on this clone: Antigen: not known.

This TCR was sampled from a woman aged 18-29 years in good health and CMV-seronegative. Specimen: PBMCs. The gene calls are TRBV7-2 and TRBJ2-5; 9 nucleotides match TRBD2. This CDR3 reads CASSFQAGGEETQYF. Here the CDR3 DNA reads TGTGCCAGCAGCTTCCAAGCGGGAGGAGAGGAGACCCAGTACTTC.